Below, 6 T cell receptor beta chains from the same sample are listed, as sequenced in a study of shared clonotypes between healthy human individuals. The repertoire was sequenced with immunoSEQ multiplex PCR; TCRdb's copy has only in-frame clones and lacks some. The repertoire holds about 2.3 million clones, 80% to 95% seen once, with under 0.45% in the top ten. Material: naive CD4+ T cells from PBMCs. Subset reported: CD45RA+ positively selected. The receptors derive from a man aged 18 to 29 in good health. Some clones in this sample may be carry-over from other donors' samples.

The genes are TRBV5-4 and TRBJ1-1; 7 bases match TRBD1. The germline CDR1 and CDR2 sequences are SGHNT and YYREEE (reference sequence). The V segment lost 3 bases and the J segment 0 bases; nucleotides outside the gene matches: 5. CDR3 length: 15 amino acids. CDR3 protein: CASSSPGQMNTEAFF. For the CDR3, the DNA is TGTGCCAGCAGCTCCCCGGGACAGATGAACACTGAAGCTTTCTTT.

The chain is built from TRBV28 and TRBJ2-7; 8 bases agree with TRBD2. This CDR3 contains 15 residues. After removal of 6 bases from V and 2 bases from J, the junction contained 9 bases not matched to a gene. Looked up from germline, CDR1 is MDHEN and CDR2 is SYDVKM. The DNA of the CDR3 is TGTGCCAGCAGCTCCACAGCGGGAGAACCCTACGAGCAGTACTTC. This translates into CASSSTAGEPYEQYF.

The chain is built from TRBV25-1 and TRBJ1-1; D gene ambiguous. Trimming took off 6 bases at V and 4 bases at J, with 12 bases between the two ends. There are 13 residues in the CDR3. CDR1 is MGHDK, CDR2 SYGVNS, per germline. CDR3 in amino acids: CASRRSDFTEAFF. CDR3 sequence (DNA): TGTGCCAGCAGACGCAGTGATTTCACTGAAGCTTTCTTT.

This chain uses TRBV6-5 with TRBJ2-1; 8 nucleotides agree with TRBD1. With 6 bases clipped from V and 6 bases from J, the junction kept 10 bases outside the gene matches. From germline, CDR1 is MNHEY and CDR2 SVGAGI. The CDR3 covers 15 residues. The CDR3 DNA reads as TGTGCCAGCAGATATCAGGGGGCCTCCGGCAATGAGCAGTTCTTC. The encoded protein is CASRYQGASGNEQFF.

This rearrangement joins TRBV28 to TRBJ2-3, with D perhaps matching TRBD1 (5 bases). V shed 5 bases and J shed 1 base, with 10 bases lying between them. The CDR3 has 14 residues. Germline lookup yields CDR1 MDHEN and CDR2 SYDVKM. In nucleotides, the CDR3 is TGTGCCAGCAGTAAAGACAGCCGCACAGATACGCAGTATTTT. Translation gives CASSKDSRTDTQYF.

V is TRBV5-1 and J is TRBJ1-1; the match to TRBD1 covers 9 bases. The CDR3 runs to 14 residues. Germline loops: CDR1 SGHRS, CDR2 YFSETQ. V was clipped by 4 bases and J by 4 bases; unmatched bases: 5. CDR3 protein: CASSTDRGGTEAFF. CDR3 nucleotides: TGCGCCAGCAGCACGGACAGGGGCGGCACTGAAGCTTTCTTT.